The following is a TCR beta chain sequence with its context. Its antigen is undetermined. The time point here: baseline, week 1 (first vaccination visit). The treatment here: pre-vaccination baseline after standard-of-care therapy. TCRdb's copy holds only in-frame clones and misses some; the assay was immunoSEQ multiplex PCR. The data hold tens of thousands of clones, with more than 65% observed a single time. With V trimmed by 3 bases and J by 6 bases, 7 bases remained unmatched. Per the germline V gene, CDR1 is SNHLY and CDR2 is FYNNEI. This CDR3 is 15 amino acids long. The sample comes from a study of a mutant IDH1 vaccine in newly diagnosed glioma. Study-level information: Of the patients given treatment, around 60% were male and approximately 38% were female, and a mean age of around 44 years was recorded. Those enrolled had earlier been treated with radiotherapy, temozolomide, or both, mostly both.

Findings and caveats of the study: Any relationship between pseudoprogression and changes in top peripheral T cell clonotypes seemed absent.

The sequence derives from a man aged 50 to 60 with glioma. The chain has TRBV2 and TRBJ2-5, with 10 bases aligning to TRBD2. Sequencing was performed on PBMCs, taken from a glioma patient treated with radiotherapy, temozolomide or both. CDR3 nucleotide sequence: TGTGCCAGCAGTGACGCCCTAGCGGGGGTGAAGACCCAGTACTTC. Encoded protein: CASSDALAGVKTQYF.